The sample holds a few counts of the clone carrying this TCR beta chain. Its antigen is not identified. The V gene lost 1 base and the J gene lost 0 bases, with 7 bases spanning the gap. This CDR3 contains 15 residues. In germline, CDR1 is LGHDT, CDR2 YNNKEL (reference sequence). This record comes from a study of T-cell memory formation after mild COVID-19. Study information: Each donor largely had its own TCR clusters. Notes on the study in general: Among clones peaking at day 37 in the second wave, SARS-CoV-2 specificity remained unconfirmed. That cross-reactive memory joined was suggested by some responding clones appearing in pre-infection memory. CD4/CD8 balance characterized clones contracting day 15 to 85, and CD4+ skew characterized later expanders.

TCRdb reanalysed the 5' RACE reads using MiXCR and keeps one entry per CDR3 protein. The table includes approximately 350,000 distinct CDR3 sequences, around 27% detected once. V gene TRBV3-1 combines with J gene TRBJ1-5; D unclear. The TCR sequence derives from an adult woman who had mild COVID-19 (a few samples of this study predate the infection). Cell type and time point are not known. Sequencing used PBMCs or a T cell subset sorted from them (not recorded which). CDR3 in DNA: TGTGCCAGCAGCCAAGGGTGGGGTAGCAATCAGCCCCAGCATTTT. Translating gives CASSQGWGSNQPQHF. Drawing the rest from reference TRBV3-1 and TRBJ1-5, the complete variable domain is DTAVSQTPKYLVTQMGNDKSIKCEQNLGHDTMYWYKQDSKKFLKIMFSYNNKELIINETVPNRFSPKSPDKAHLNLHINSLELGDSAVYFCASSQGWGSNQPQHFGDGTRLSIL.